One sample yielded the 18 T cell receptor beta chains listed below, sequenced in a study of beta chain features in type 1 diabetes. Their specific antigens are unknown. What was sequenced were expressed TCRB transcripts, since all of the isolated RNA had been reverse transcribed. The data were produced by immunoSEQ multiplex PCR, yet TCRdb's version contains in-frame clones alone and is incomplete. The sample yields some 170,000 clones, around 63% seen once. Study-level results: Shortening that was moderate but significant affected the TCRB CDR3s of Type 1 diabetes patients in all four CD4+ subsets.

Sequenced material: naive CD4+ T cells from blood. These receptors originate from a man aged 25 to 45 with type 1 diabetes.

This chain links TRBV29-1 with TRBJ2-7; possibly TRBD1 for D (6 bases). V lost 3 bases and J 5 bases, leaving 14 bases between the germline ends. The germline CDR1 and CDR2 sequences are SQVTM and ANQGSEA. The CDR3 totals 13 residues. Here the CDR3 reads CSVDVRGSDEQYF. The CDR3 nucleotides are TGCAGCGTTGATGTCAGGGGAAGCGACGAGCAGTACTTC.

In this sample, this clone turned up a few times. Germline and junction disagree at one end, which may indicate a read error. The J gene is TRBJ2-5, the V gene TRBV4-3; no firm D call. The CDR3 has 15 amino acids. The germline V gene encodes CDR1 LGHNA and CDR2 YSLEER. The DNA for the CDR3 is TGCGCCAGCAGCCAAGAAGCAGGTCCCCAAGGGACCCAGTACTTC. Amino acids: CASSQEAGPQGTQYF.

The rearrangement joins TRBV7-9 to TRBJ2-7; D is possibly TRBD2 (5 bases). CDR3 size: 12 residues. Trimming removed 5 bases from V and 5 bases from J, with 10 bases in between. CDR1 and CDR2 (germline): SEHNR, FQNEAQ (reference sequence). The CDR3 DNA reads as TGTGCCAGCAGCCGCTCCGGGGACGAGCAGTACTTC. This encodes CASSRSGDEQYF.

The genes are TRBV7-2 and TRBJ2-7; TRBD2 matches at 8 bases. V shed 2 bases, J shed 0 bases, and the junction held 6 bases outside the gene matches. From germline, CDR1 is SGHTA and CDR2 FQGNSA. The CDR3 is 16 amino acids. The CDR3 DNA follows: TGTGCCAGCAGCTTAACCGGCGGGGGGAACTCCTACGAGCAGTACTTC. The encoded protein is CASSLTGGGNSYEQYF.

CDR3 region: CASRQEGDTEQFF. CDR3 bases: TGTGCCAGCAGGCAGGAAGGGGATACTGAGCAGTTCTTC. The V and J genes are TRBV2 and TRBJ2-1; possibly TRBD1 for D (5 bases). The germline V and J ends were trimmed by 6 bases and 9 bases, with 15 bases remaining between them. This CDR3 region has 13 residues. The V gene's germline CDR1 is SNHLY and CDR2 FYNNEI.

This clone was seen only a few times. The J gene is TRBJ1-1, the V gene TRBV4-1; TRBD1 might be the D (5 bases). CDR1 MGHRA and CDR2 YSYEKL come from the germline V gene. The CDR3 consists of 16 residues. The V and J ends lost 0 bases and 4 bases respectively, with 15 bases between them. CDR3 DNA: TGCGCCAGCAGCCAAGATCTTGGAGGGGTGAGCACTGAAGCTTTCTTT. It specifies CASSQDLGGVSTEAFF.

Only a few counts were recorded for this clone. V gene TRBV29-1 combines with J gene TRBJ2-7; D is uncertain. The V end was cut by 6 bases, the J end by 3 bases, with 15 bases between. Germline CDR1 SQVTM, CDR2 ANQGSEA. CDR3 size: 13 residues. CDR3 region: CSVRWEYSYEQYF. The CDR3 coding sequence is TGCAGCGTGAGGTGGGAATACAGCTACGAGCAGTACTTC.

This clone has only one observation. The chain employs TRBV9 and TRBJ2-7, with TRBD1 matching 7 bases. CDR1 and CDR2 (germline): SGDLS, YYNGEE. CDR3 length: 16 amino acids. The trim removed 0 bases at V and 2 bases at J, leaving 8 bases unmatched. The CDR3 protein is CASSVGAGTDTYEQYF. CDR3 sequence (DNA): TGTGCCAGCAGCGTAGGAGCCGGGACAGATACCTACGAGCAGTACTTC.

The chain combines TRBV30 with TRBJ2-6; D call uncertain. The CDR3 spans 17 residues. The germline CDR1 and CDR2 sequences are GTSNPN and SVGIG (reference sequence). V lost 6 bases to trimming and J lost 0 bases, with 18 bases between them. The CDR3 DNA sequence: TGTGCCTGTAGGCCTCTAGTTAAGGTCTCTGGGGCCAACGTCCTGACTTTC. This encodes CACRPLVKVSGANVLTF.

The V and J genes are TRBV29-1 and TRBJ2-7; no firm D call. Trimming pared 4 bases from V and 1 base from J, leaving 14 bases between. The V gene's germline CDR1 is SQVTM and CDR2 ANQGSEA. The CDR3 is made up of 14 amino acids. The CDR3 DNA reads TGCAGCGTTGTAATTACATCATTATCCTACGAGCAGTACTTC. It translates to CSVVITSLSYEQYF.

This clone was seen a handful of times. The CDR3 DNA sequence: TGTGCCACCAGCAGAGCGACGACAGGGGGCGGCGAGCAGTACTTC. It encodes CATSRATTGGGEQYF. This chain links TRBV15 with TRBJ2-7; 10 bases are shared with TRBD1. V was clipped by 1 base and J by 6 bases; unmatched bases: 6. CDR1 is LNHNV and CDR2 is YYDKDF in the germline V gene (reference sequence). This CDR3 contains 15 residues. The full variable domain, in which reference TRBV15 and TRBJ2-7 provide the parts outside the CDR3, is DAMVIQNPRYQVTQFGKPVTLSCSQTLNHNVMYWYQQKSSQAPKLLFHYYDKDFNNEADTPDNFQSRRPNTSFCFLDIRSPGLGDTAMYLCATSRATTGGGEQYFGPGTRLTVT.

The CDR3 DNA reads TGTGCCAGCAGCGTTGCGGGACAGAGACAAGAGACCCAGTACTTC. This encodes CASSVAGQRQETQYF. J is TRBJ2-5 and V is TRBV9, with D possibly matching TRBD1 (7 bases). Trimming left V 2 bases short and J 2 bases short, with 13 bases between. This CDR3 has 15 residues. Per germline, CDR1 SGDLS and CDR2 YYNGEE.

The chain carries TRBV18 and TRBJ1-1; D gene uncertain. Germline V gene sequence: CDR1 KGHSH, CDR2 LQKENI. The CDR3 length is 14 residues. Trimming pared 3 bases from V and 0 bases from J, leaving 8 bases between. The CDR3 loop reads CASSPGSVNTEAFF. The CDR3 region has the DNA TGTGCCAGCTCACCTGGTAGTGTGAACACTGAAGCTTTCTTT.

The chain joins TRBV21-1 to TRBJ2-4; the listed D gene, TRBD2, was not tested against the DNA. TRBV21-1 is a documented pseudogene. There are 15 residues in the CDR3. CDR3 amino acids: CASSDSQGGKNIQYF. As DNA, the CDR3 is TGTGCCAGCAGCGACAGCCAGGGAGGCAAAAACATTCAGTACTTC.

CDR3 bases: TGTGCCAGCAGCCAGTACAGGGCGGACAATGAGCAGTTCTTC. It yields the protein CASSQYRADNEQFF. This chain joins TRBV7-2 and TRBJ2-1; D perhaps matches TRBD1 (6 bases). There are 14 residues in the CDR3. From germline, CDR1 is SGHTA and CDR2 FQGNSA. V lost 5 bases and J lost 5, with 13 bases in between.

This sequence joins TRBV7-2 and TRBJ2-1; D is unresolved. CDR1 is SGHTA and CDR2 is FQGNSA in the germline V gene. The ends were cut back, 2 bases at V and 13 bases at J, with 15 bases in the middle. CDR3 size: 13 residues. As DNA, the CDR3 is TGTGCCAGCAGCTTACAAATCGGACGGAACCAGTTCTTC. Residues: CASSLQIGRNQFF.

The genes are TRBV4-3 and TRBJ2-7; 9 bases map to TRBD2. The CDR3 covers 15 residues. Germline loops: CDR1 LGHNA, CDR2 YSLEER. V dropped 1 base and J dropped 0; count of bases not matched to a gene: 1. CDR3 amino acids: CASSQGLADSYEQYF. DNA for the CDR3: TGCGCCAGCAGCCAAGGACTAGCGGACTCCTACGAGCAGTACTTC.

This chain links TRBV2 with TRBJ2-4, with a weak D call TRBD1 (5 bases). Trimming shortened V by 6 bases and J by 2 bases, and 8 bases separated the two germline ends. This CDR3 region has 13 residues. Germline loops: CDR1 SNHLY, CDR2 FYNNEI. The CDR3 loop reads CASSAGTKNIQYF. In nucleotides, the CDR3 is TGTGCCAGCAGCGCAGGGACCAAAAACATTCAGTACTTC. Filled out from reference TRBV2 and TRBJ2-4, the complete variable domain reads EPEVTQTPSHQVTQMGQEVILRCVPISNHLYFYWYRQILGQKVEFLVSFYNNEISEKSEIFDDQFSVERPDGSNFTLKIRSTKLEDSAMYFCASSAGTKNIQYFGAGTRLSVL.